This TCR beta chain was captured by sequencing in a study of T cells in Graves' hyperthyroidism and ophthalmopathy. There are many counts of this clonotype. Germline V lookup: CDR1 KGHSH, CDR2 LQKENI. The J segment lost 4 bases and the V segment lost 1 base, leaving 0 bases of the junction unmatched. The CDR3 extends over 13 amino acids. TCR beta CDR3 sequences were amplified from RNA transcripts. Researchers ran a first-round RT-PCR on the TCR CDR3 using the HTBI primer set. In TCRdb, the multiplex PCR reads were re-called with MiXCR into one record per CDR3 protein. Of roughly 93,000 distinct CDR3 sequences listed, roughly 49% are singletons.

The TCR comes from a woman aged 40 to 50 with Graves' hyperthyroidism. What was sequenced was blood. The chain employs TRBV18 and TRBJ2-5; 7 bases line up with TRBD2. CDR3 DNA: TGTGCCAGCTCACCACTAGCGGGAGAGACCCAGTACTTC. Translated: CASSPLAGETQYF. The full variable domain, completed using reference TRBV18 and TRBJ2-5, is NAGVMQNPRHLVRRRGQEARLRCSPMKGHSHVYWYRQLPEEGLKFMVYLQKENIIDESGMPKERFSAEFPKEGPSILRIQQVVRGDSAAYFCASSPLAGETQYFGPGTRLLVL.